The clone carrying this T cell receptor (beta chain) was detected many times. Its matching antigen is unknown. These data belong to a study of early T cells in non-severe SARS-CoV-2 infection. Across the study: Chains from this unsorted whole-blood bulk RNA could not be paired. Regarding the study as a whole: Matching results from VDJdb favored anti-spike CD8 responses, leaving private and CD4 specificities undetected.

Unique molecular identifiers were added to individual cDNA molecules. One entry per CDR3 protein, called by TCRdb with MiXCR from the 5' RACE reads. The table lists around 40,000 distinct CDR3 sequences, roughly a tenth of them singletons. Trimming removed 2 bases from V and 7 bases from J, with 8 bases in between. This CDR3 is built from 12 residues. CDR1 and CDR2 from the germline V gene are SEHNR and FQNEAQ (reference sequence). The sequence came from an adult who was a healthcare worker with PCR-confirmed SARS-CoV-2 infection or an uninfected control (not recorded which). The chain couples TRBV7-9 to TRBJ1-2, with unresolved D. The specimen sequenced was whole blood. CDR3 nucleotides: TGTGCCAGCAGCTTATCCACTCTTGGCTACACCTTC. Amino acid sequence: CASSLSTLGYTF. Full variable domain (remainder filled in from reference TRBV7-9 and TRBJ1-2): DTGVSQNPRHKITKRGQNVTFRCDPISEHNRLYWYRQTLGQGPEFLTYFQNEAQLEKSRLLSDRFSAERPKGSFSTLEIQRTEQGDSAMYLCASSLSTLGYTFGSGTRLTVV.